The next 13 T cell receptor beta chains were all read from a single sample in a study of T cell changes during pregnancy in multiple sclerosis. Using immunoSEQ multiplex PCR, the repertoire was profiled, and TCRdb retains in-frame clones only, with some absent. The sample comprises 30,000 or so clones, about 92% of which are singletons, and roughly 0.4% rests with the top ten. Sequences were derived from CD4+ T cells from peripheral blood mononuclear cells, sampled after pregnancy. These receptors all come from a female donor with multiple sclerosis, enrolled in a pregnancy study.

In this sample, this clone turned up once. The chain links TRBV10-2 to TRBJ2-5, with 12 nucleotides matching TRBD2. CDR3 length equals 18 residues. The germline gives CDR1 WSHSY, CDR2 SAAADI. V was clipped by 0 bases and J by 2 bases; unmatched bases: 7. The chain's CDR3 is CASSESLAGGQRQETQYF. DNA for the CDR3: TGCGCCAGCAGTGAGTCCCTAGCGGGAGGGCAGCGTCAAGAGACCCAGTACTTC.

CDR3 sequence: CASRLAGATGELFF. The CDR3 DNA reads as TGTGCCAGCAGGCTAGCGGGGGCCACCGGGGAGCTGTTTTTT. The gene calls are TRBV6-6 and TRBJ2-2, with 10 bases aligning to TRBD2. The J segment lost 4 bases and the V segment lost 6 bases, leaving 2 bases of the junction unmatched. Germline V gives CDR1 MNHNY, CDR2 SVGAGI (reference sequence). The CDR3 loop spans 14 amino acids.

The V gene is TRBV6-1, the J gene TRBJ1-2; 7 bases are shared with TRBD1. CDR3 length: 13 residues. Germline-derived CDR1 and CDR2 are MNHNS and SASEGT. Trimming cost V 6 bases and J 7 bases; bases outside gene matches: 8. Written as DNA, the CDR3 is TGTGCCAGCAGGGATACAGGGGAACGTGGCTACACCTTC. Protein: CASRDTGERGYTF.

The chain links TRBV7-9 to TRBJ1-2, with TRBD1 as a possible D gene (6 bases). CDR1 SEHNR and CDR2 FQNEAQ come from the germline V gene (reference sequence). The CDR3 sequence is 16 residues long. Trimming cost V 0 bases and J 1 base, with 12 bases left between them. The CDR3 loop is CASSLADRRDNYGYTF. CDR3 sequence (DNA): TGTGCCAGCAGCTTAGCCGACAGGCGCGATAACTATGGCTACACCTTC.

The J gene is TRBJ2-3, the V gene TRBV5-1; TRBD1 matches at 10 bases. CDR3 length: 14 residues. V shed 7 bases, J shed 3 bases, and the junction held 5 bases outside the gene matches. Germline CDR1 SGHRS, CDR2 YFSETQ. This CDR3 is CASLRDRGTDTQYF. The CDR3 DNA sequence: TGCGCCAGCCTACGGGACAGGGGTACAGATACGCAGTATTTT.

J is TRBJ1-6 and V is TRBV2, with 9 nucleotides matching TRBD1. This CDR3 spans 14 amino acids. Trimming at V came to 6 bases and at J to 7 bases, leaving 4 bases not matched to a gene. From germline, CDR1 is SNHLY and CDR2 FYNNEI. The CDR3, as DNA: TGTGCCAGCAGCGCGGACAGGGGAAATTCACCCCTCCACTTT. Its translation is CASSADRGNSPLHF.

The chain employs TRBV2 and TRBJ1-1, with a tentative D call TRBD1 (6 bases). Germline CDR1 reads SNHLY; CDR2 reads FYNNEI. With 8 bases removed from V and 4 bases from J, the gap between germline ends came to 11 bases. The CDR3 runs 12 residues. CDR3 nucleotide sequence: TGTGCCAGCCGAGGGGGGGGCACTGAAGCTTTCTTT. It is translated as CASRGGGTEAFF.

This chain joins TRBV9 and TRBJ2-1; 10 bases line up with TRBD2. The CDR3 runs to 15 residues. The V gene's germline CDR1 is SGDLS and CDR2 YYNGEE. V was pared by 3 bases and J by 9 bases, with 9 bases of the junction left unmatched. CDR3 region: CASSESGRASGEQFF. CDR3 nucleotides: TGTGCCAGCAGCGAAAGCGGGAGGGCCTCTGGTGAGCAGTTCTTC.

The V call is TRBV5-5, the J call TRBJ1-6; D ambiguous. Germline V gene sequence: CDR1 SGHKS, CDR2 YYEKEE (reference sequence). The CDR3 extends over 15 amino acids. V dropped 2 bases and J dropped 10 bases, with 16 bases sitting between them. This CDR3 reads CASSFSNSPGSPLHF. DNA of the CDR3: TGTGCCAGCAGCTTCTCGAACAGTCCGGGATCACCCCTCCACTTT.

This chain connects TRBV29-1 to TRBJ2-7, with D hard to call. V was cut by 4 bases and J by 0 bases, with 10 bases left in between. In germline, CDR1 is SQVTM, CDR2 ANQGSEA. The CDR3 runs to 13 residues. The CDR3 region has the DNA TGCAGCGTTGCCACACCCGACTCCTACGAGCAGTACTTC. As protein: CSVATPDSYEQYF.

This chain joins TRBV28 and TRBJ2-1; 14 bases are a match to TRBD2. The CDR3 totals 15 residues. V lost 5 bases, J lost 8 bases, and 5 bases stayed unmatched. Germline CDR1 MDHEN, CDR2 SYDVKM. CDR3 in DNA: TGTGCCAGCAGTCCGACTAGCGGGGGGGCCGATGAGCAGTTCTTC. Its translation is CASSPTSGGADEQFF.

Of note for this clone: This same CDR3 is encoded by further DNA sequences in the sample. CDR3 sequence reads: CAWRARDRLYGYTF. CDR3 nucleotide sequence: TGTGCCTGGAGAGCCCGGGACAGACTATATGGCTACACCTTC. The V and J genes are TRBV30 and TRBJ1-2, with 7 bases that match TRBD1. V lost 3 bases and J lost 5; bases outside the gene matches: 9. The V gene's germline CDR1 is GTSNPN and CDR2 SVGIG (reference sequence). The CDR3 totals 14 residues. Looking up the rest from reference TRBV30 and TRBJ1-2 gives the full variable domain: SQTIHQWPATLVQPVGSPLSLECTVEGTSNPNLYWYRQAAGRGLQLLFYSVGIGQISSEVPQNLSASRPQDRQFILSSKKLLLSDSGFYLCAWRARDRLYGYTFGSGTRLTVV.

The chain uses TRBV30 and TRBJ2-4, with TRBD1 matching 9 bases. Germline-derived CDR1 and CDR2 are GTSNPN and SVGIG (reference sequence). This CDR3 contains 14 residues. V lost 1 base, J lost 6 bases, and 4 bases stayed unmatched. The CDR3 DNA is TGTGCCTGGAGTGGGCCGGGACAGGGAAACATTCAGTACTTC. Translated: CAWSGPGQGNIQYF.